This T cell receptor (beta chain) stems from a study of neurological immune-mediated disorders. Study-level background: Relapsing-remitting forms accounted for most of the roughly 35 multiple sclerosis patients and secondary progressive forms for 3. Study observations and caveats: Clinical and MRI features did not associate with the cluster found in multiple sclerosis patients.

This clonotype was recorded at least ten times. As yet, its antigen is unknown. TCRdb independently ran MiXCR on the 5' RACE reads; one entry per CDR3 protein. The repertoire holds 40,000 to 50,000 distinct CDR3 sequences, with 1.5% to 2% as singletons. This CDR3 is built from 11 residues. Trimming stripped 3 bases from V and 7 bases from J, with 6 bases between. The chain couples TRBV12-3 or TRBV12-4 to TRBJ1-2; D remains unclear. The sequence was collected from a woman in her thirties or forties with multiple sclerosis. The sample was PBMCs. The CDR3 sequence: CASSFSGGYTF. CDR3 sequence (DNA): TGTGCCAGCAGTTTCTCTGGTGGCTACACCTTC.